The entry below gives a single T cell receptor (beta chain) sequence along with its context. As yet, its antigen is unknown. This specimen belongs to a study of T-cell memory formation after mild COVID-19. The study's findings and limits: Clones that contracted clustered mainly in CM and EM if CD4+ and in EMRA if CD8+. Confirmation of SARS-CoV-2 specificity was lacking for second-wave clones peaking day 37.

Constant-segment primers were used for 5'RACE, and the resulting TCR alpha and TCR beta cDNA libraries carried sample barcodes and UMIs. MiXCR, run by TCRdb on the 5' RACE reads, gives a single entry per CDR3 protein. The sample contains about half a million distinct CDR3 sequences, 15% to 20% of which appear only once. This clonotype originated in an adult woman who had mild COVID-19 (a few samples of this study predate the infection). Cell type and time point are not known. What was sequenced was PBMCs or a T cell subset sorted from them (not recorded which).

CDR3 sequence reads: CASSTSNPGPPLHF. CDR3 DNA: TGTGCCAGCAGTACGTCTAACCCAGGGCCACCCCTCCACTTT. The chain uses TRBV6-2 or TRBV6-3 and TRBJ1-6, with D maybe TRBD1 (5 bases). V was pared by 5 bases and J by 11 bases, with 16 bases between. CDR1 is MNHEY and CDR2 is SVGEGT in the germline V gene. The CDR3 is 14 amino acids.